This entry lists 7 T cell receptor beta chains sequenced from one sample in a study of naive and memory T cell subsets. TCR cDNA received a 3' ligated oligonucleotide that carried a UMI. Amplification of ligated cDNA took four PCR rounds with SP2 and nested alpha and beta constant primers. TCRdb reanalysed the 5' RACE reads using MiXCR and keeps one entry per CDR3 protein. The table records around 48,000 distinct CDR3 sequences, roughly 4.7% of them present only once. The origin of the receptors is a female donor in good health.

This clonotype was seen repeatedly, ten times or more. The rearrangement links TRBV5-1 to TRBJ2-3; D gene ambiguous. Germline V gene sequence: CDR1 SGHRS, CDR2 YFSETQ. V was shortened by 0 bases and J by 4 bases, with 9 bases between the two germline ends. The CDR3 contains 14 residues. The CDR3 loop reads CASSLEVAPDTQYF. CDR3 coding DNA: TGCGCCAGCAGCTTGGAGGTAGCACCAGATACGCAGTATTTT.

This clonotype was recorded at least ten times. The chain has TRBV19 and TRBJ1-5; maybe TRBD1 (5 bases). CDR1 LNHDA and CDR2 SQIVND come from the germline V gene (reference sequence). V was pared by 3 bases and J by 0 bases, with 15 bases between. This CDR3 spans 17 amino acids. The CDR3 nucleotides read TGTGCCAGTAGTATCCAGGCAGGGCCATATAGCAATCAGCCCCAGCATTTT. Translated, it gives CASSIQAGPYSNQPQHF. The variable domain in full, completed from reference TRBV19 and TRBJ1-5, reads DGGITQSPKYLFRKEGQNVTLSCEQNLNHDAMYWYRQDPGQGLRLIYYSQIVNDFQKGDIAEGYSVSREKKESFPLTVTSAQKNPTAFYLCASSIQAGPYSNQPQHFGDGTRLSIL.

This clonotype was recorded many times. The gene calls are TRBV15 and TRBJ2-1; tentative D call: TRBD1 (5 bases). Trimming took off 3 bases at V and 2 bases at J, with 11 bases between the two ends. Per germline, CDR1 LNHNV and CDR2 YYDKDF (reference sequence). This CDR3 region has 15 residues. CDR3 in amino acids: CATSRELGAYNEQFF. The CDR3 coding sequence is TGTGCCACCAGCAGGGAGCTAGGGGCCTACAATGAGCAGTTCTTC.

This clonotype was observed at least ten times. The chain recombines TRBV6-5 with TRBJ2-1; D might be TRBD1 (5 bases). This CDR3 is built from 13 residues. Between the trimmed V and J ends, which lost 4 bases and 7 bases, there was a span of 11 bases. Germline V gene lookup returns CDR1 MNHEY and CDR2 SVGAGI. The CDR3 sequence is CASSFSGMNEQFF. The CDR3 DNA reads TGTGCCAGCAGTTTCTCAGGGATGAATGAGCAGTTCTTC.

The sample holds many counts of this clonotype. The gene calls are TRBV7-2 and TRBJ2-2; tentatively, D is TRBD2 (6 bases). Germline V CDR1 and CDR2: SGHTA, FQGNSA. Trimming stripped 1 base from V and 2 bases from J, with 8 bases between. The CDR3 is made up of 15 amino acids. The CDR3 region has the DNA TGTGCCAGCAGCTTAGGTAGCGGTAACACCGGGGAGCTGTTTTTT. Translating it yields CASSLGSGNTGELFF.

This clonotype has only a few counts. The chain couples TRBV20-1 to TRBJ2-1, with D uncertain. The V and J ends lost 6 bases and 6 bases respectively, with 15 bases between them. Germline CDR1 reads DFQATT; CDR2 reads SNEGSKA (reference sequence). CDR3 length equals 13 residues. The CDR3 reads CSASSFVLNEQFF. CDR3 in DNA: TGCAGTGCCAGCTCCTTTGTCCTCAATGAGCAGTTCTTC.

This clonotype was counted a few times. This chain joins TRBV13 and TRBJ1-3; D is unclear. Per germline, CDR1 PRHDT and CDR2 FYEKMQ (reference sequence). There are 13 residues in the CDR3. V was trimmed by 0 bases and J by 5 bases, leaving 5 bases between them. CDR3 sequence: CASSLGHRNTIYF. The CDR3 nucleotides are TGTGCCAGCAGCTTAGGCCATAGAAACACCATATATTTT. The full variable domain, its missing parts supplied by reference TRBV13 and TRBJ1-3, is AAGVIQSPRHLIKEKRETATLKCYPIPRHDTVYWYQQGPGQDPQFLISFYEKMQSDKGSIPDRFSAQQFSDYHSELNMSSLELGDSALYFCASSLGHRNTIYFGEGSWLTVV.